This entry features one TCR beta chain sequence. The table lists this clone with many counts. Its antigen remains unidentified. Nothing much larger sits one base from this clone, and base qualities are not available. The data stem from a study of shared clonotypes between healthy human individuals (dated by TCRdb to 2020 to 2022). As for the study more broadly: A couple of women and three men aged 18 to 49 years were included in the cohort. For each donor, CD4 naive and CD4 memory were each run on three plates, CD8 naive on two plates, and CD8 memory on one plate. To estimate repertoire size and how much clonotypes are shared between individuals, the study performed deep sequencing of blood TCR repertoires from five healthy adults. Different laboratories and diverse techniques were used to prepare libraries and sequence TCR repertoires, to increase sequencing depth and limit assay-specific biases. Between about 0.94 and 8.9 billion PBMCs per donor were obtained by leukapheresis.

Healthy HIV-negative adults with no recently reported acute infections or vaccinations were included as donors. Every donor was a Caucasian adult residing in Nashville, Tennessee, USA. CD4+ T cells were enriched through magnetic negative selection, after which naive cells were positively selected on CD45RA and the remaining negative fraction served as the memory subset. After blood collection by leukapheresis, PBMCs were isolated using Ficoll-Histopaque density gradient centrifugation and then cryopreserved in the vapor phase of liquid nitrogen. Purity and quantity of every magnetically sorted T cell population were checked by analytical flow cytometry. Genomic DNA was isolated from each sorted fraction and quantified by UV absorbance on a Nanodrop 2000c. TCR CDR3 regions were amplified from genomic DNA by multiplex PCR using the deep immunoSEQ assay. Genomic DNA extracted from each cell subset was distributed evenly over all wells of several immunoSEQ 96-well plates, and each plate served as one replicate. Each replicate PCR for sorted subsets received about 220 ng genomic DNA, equal to around 32,000 T cell genomes. Purified libraries were quantified with a Qubit 3.0 fluorometer, sized on a Bioanalyzer 2100, and re-quantified with the KAPA Library Quantification kit. Every immunoSEQ 96-well plate was sequenced on a separate single-read 150-cycle Illumina NextSeq 550 flow cell. The authors processed their data as follows. Because the immunoSEQ output held only junctional sequences and lacked quality scores, the filtering could not match the filtering applied to full-length reads. Sequences were annotated with PyIR, a Python wrapper for IgBLAST v1.9, and V/J genes and CDR3 were assigned using IMGT germline references. Any read was removed if the V/J assignment was weak (E-value above 1e-6), the CDR3 was missing, or the read contained stop codons, out-of-frame junctions, or ambiguous translated residues. A V3J clonotype was defined by an identical inferred V gene, J gene, and CDR3 amino acid sequence. Percentage overlap between repertoires was computed as shared unique clonotypes divided by the size of the smaller repertoire. Repertoire richness was assessed with RTK rarefaction, the Chao1 estimator, and Recon v2.1 estimates of unobserved clonotypes. Generation probabilities were computed with OLGA for all TCRbeta clonotypes obtained by the gDNA method from several donors. As stored in TCRdb, this immuneACCESS dataset retains in-frame rearrangements with V and J assigned. A fraction of the clones does not appear; measured against another copy, unresolved V genes explain less than half of the discrepancy, and the remainder lacks a known reason. V and J calls and clone size are copied from that table; D and trimming were computed from the DNA. The table for this sample lists around 700,000 clones; about 74% of them were counted only once. The ten top clones hold around 1.6% of the sample.

General conclusions and limits of the study: Even with the large sequencing depth, rarefaction of the sorted-subset datasets indicated that sequencing was incomplete. Sharing across several donors was observed for about 5% of naive CD4, 3% to 3.5% of naive CD8, over 2% of memory CD4, and roughly 0.4% of memory CD8 clonotypes. Larger estimated clonotype richness was generally found for naive subsets than for memory subsets. Based on pairwise subsampling, the degree of clonotype sharing among donors was expected to be affected by sequencing depth. Clonotypes shared by all four sorted-subset donors showed higher generation probabilities than non-shared clonotypes. The small number of donors limited the genetic and exposure-history diversity represented. Only blood was sampled, and tissue TCR repertoires likely differ from those in blood.

In the germline V gene (reference sequence), CDR1 corresponds to SGHNT and CDR2 to YYREEE. V is pruned by 7 bases and J by 4 bases, leaving 10 bases of the junction without a gene match. The CDR3 numbers 14 residues from cysteine through phenylalanine. Only the CDR3 part of the read is kept: 42 bases, read in frame from the first base. The rearrangement joined TRBV5-4 to TRBJ1-2; 7 junctional bases match TRBD1. Sequenced sample: memory CD4+ T cells sorted from blood. In the paper's terms, the cell subset or site label means: CD45RA-negative fraction. This clonotype was obtained from a woman in her twenties or thirties in good health. The base sequence is TGTGCCAGCCACCTGACAGGGTTCGGCTATGGCTACACCTTC. It codes for CASHLTGFGYGYTF.